What follows are 6 T cell receptor beta chains derived from one specimen sequenced in a study of memory CD4+ T cells and cytomegalovirus serostatus. This table comes from immunoSEQ multiplex PCR, and its TCRdb copy is limited to in-frame clones, with some not included. In the table there are roughly 40,000 clones, 70% to 80% of which are singletons. Single viable CD3+CD4+CD8-CD45RO+ cells were sorted as the memory CD4+ T cells. Sequencing used memory CD4+ T cells from blood. These receptors came from an adult in good health and CMV-seronegative.

By share, this clone counts as medium-sized (0.01 to 0.1%). The sample carries other DNA sequences with the same CDR3. The V gene is TRBV11-3, the J gene TRBJ1-1; D remains ambiguous. Germline V CDR1 and CDR2: SGHNT, YENEEA. This CDR3 has 12 residues. The V gene lost 2 bases and the J gene lost 1 base, with 2 bases spanning the gap. The CDR3 reads CASSLSNTEAFF. The DNA of the CDR3 is TGTGCCAGCAGCTTATCGAACACTGAAGCTTTCTTT.

The V gene is TRBV28, the J gene TRBJ2-1, with D possibly being TRBD1 (7 bases). V lost 7 bases to trimming and J lost 9 bases, with 16 bases between them. Germline loops: CDR1 MDHEN, CDR2 SYDVKM. This CDR3 contains 13 residues. CDR3 in amino acids: CASNLNRGGEQFF. The CDR3 DNA reads as TGTGCCAGCAACCTGAACAGGGGAGGTGAGCAGTTCTTC.

The genes are TRBV6-5 and TRBJ1-6; 8 positions match TRBD1. The trim removed 5 bases at V and 8 bases at J, leaving 5 bases unmatched. CDR3 size: 14 residues. Germline loops: CDR1 MNHEY, CDR2 SVGAGI. DNA for the CDR3: TGTGCCAGCAGTACCAGGGGGCGGTATTCACCCCTCCACTTT. This codes for CASSTRGRYSPLHF.

The rearrangement links TRBV2 to TRBJ1-4; 10 nucleotides agree with TRBD1. Germline V gives CDR1 SNHLY, CDR2 FYNNEI. J was trimmed by 8 bases and V by 7 bases; bases with no gene match: 10. There are 15 residues in the CDR3. CDR3 in DNA: TGTGCCAGCAAACTTCAGACAGGGGGCGCAGAAAAACTGTTTTTT. Translation gives CASKLQTGGAEKLFF.

This clone appeared a single time. The V call is TRBV5-4, the J call TRBJ2-4; no firm D call. CDR3 length: 14 residues. Germline CDR1 SGHNT, CDR2 YYREEE (reference sequence). Trimming took off 2 bases at V and 0 bases at J, with 6 bases between the two ends. The CDR3 loop is CASSLQIAKNIQYF. The CDR3 nucleotides read TGTGCCAGCAGCTTACAGATAGCCAAAAACATTCAGTACTTC.

The chain joins TRBV15 to TRBJ1-1, with TRBD1 matching 7 bases. The germline V gene has CDR1 LNHNV and CDR2 YYDKDF (reference sequence). The CDR3 covers 14 residues. Trimming removed 2 bases from V and 5 bases from J; junction bases left unmatched: 5. CDR3 loop: CATSRTGVGTEAFF. The DNA of the CDR3 is TGTGCCACCAGCAGAACAGGGGTTGGAACTGAAGCTTTCTTT.